A selection of T cell receptor beta chains follows, all from one sample in a study of blood T cell repertoires in COVID-19. Generated by immunoSEQ multiplex PCR, the TCRdb table keeps only in-frame clones and is missing some. This sample has about 180,000 clones, with over 80% found just once. The sequenced sample consisted of peripheral blood. These receptors were collected from a woman aged 40 to 50 with COVID-19, enrolled during active disease. Each CDR3 is given with its conserved first and last residue. The order of the fields is V gene, clone size, J gene, D gene, CDR3 protein, CDR3 DNA. A D gene is named only where the DNA matches it firmly. Size tells how often a clone was seen (once, few, many) or the class of an expanded clone, and some rows leave it out.

TRBV9	NA	TRBJ1-6	NA	CASSVDLAGASYNSPLHF	TGTGCCAGCAGCGTAGATCTCGCGGGGGCTTCCTATAATTCACCCCTCCACTTT
TRBV10-3	NA	TRBJ1-2	TRBD1	CAILAVDRDNGYTF	TGTGCCATCTTAGCAGTGGACAGGGACAATGGCTACACCTTC
TRBV9	NA	TRBJ2-2	TRBD2	CASSARLAGGYGELFF	TGTGCCAGCAGCGCCCGACTAGCGGGAGGCTACGGGGAGCTGTTTTTT
TRBV2	NA	TRBJ2-2	NA	CASSEAEPGELFF	TGTGCCAGCAGTGAAGCAGAGCCCGGGGAGCTGTTTTTT
TRBV25-1	NA	TRBJ1-1	NA	CASSDDNSWRNTEAFF	TGTGCCAGCAGTGACGATAACTCTTGGAGGAACACTGAAGCTTTCTTT
TRBV18	NA	TRBJ1-4	NA	CASSPDRILAHAFTTNEKLFF	TGTGCCAGCTCACCGGATAGGATTTTAGCCCACGCTTTCACAACTAATGAAAAACTGTTTTTT
TRBV19	NA	TRBJ1-2	NA	CASSPDRGANYGYTF	TGTGCCAGTAGCCCTGACCGGGGGGCCAACTATGGCTACACCTTC
TRBV5-4	NA	TRBJ1-1	TRBD1	CASSSAQGAGTEAFF	TGTGCCAGCAGCTCAGCACAGGGGGCCGGCACTGAAGCTTTCTTT
TRBV7-7	NA	TRBJ2-5	TRBD2	CASSLAGGIQETQYF	TGTGCCAGCAGCTTAGCGGGGGGGATTCAAGAGACCCAGTACTTC
TRBV6-2/TRBV6-3	NA	TRBJ2-7	NA	CASSYDGAAREQYF	TGTGCCAGCAGTTACGACGGAGCCGCCCGCGAGCAGTACTTC
TRBV5-1	NA	TRBJ2-1	TRBD2	CASGLAGTLYNEQFF	TGCGCCAGCGGGCTAGCGGGGACACTATACAATGAGCAGTTCTTC
TRBV30	NA	TRBJ1-6	TRBD1	CALSKTGDYSPLHF	TGTGCTCTATCCAAGACAGGGGATTATTCACCCCTCCACTTT
TRBV19	once	TRBJ2-1	NA	CASRISYSVSYNEQFF	TGTGCCAGTAGGATATCCTATAGCGTTTCCTACAATGAGCAGTTCTTC
TRBV5-1	NA	TRBJ1-5	TRBD1	CASSLTGQGRDQPQHF	TGCGCCAGCAGCTTGACCGGACAGGGTAGGGATCAGCCCCAGCATTTT
TRBV5-1	NA	TRBJ2-2	TRBD1	CASSSAGGQFGELFF	TGCGCCAGCAGTTCGGCAGGGGGTCAGTTCGGGGAGCTGTTTTTT
TRBV19	once	TRBJ1-3	TRBD1	CASSRQGLGFSGNTIYF	TGTGCCAGTAGTAGACAGGGGCTGGGATTCTCTGGAAACACCATATATTTT
TRBV6-6	NA	TRBJ2-7	NA	CASSRDTSSYEQYF	TGTGCCAGCAGCCGAGACACCTCCTCCTACGAGCAGTACTTC
TRBV5-3	few	TRBJ1-5	NA	CARSFGVLISVCNQPQHF	TGTGCCAGAAGCTTCGGGGTTCTGATATCTGTTTGCAATCAGCCCCAGCATTTT
TRBV10-1	NA	TRBJ2-5	TRBD1	CASSATGRRETQYF	TGCGCCAGCAGTGCGACAGGGCGACGAGAGACCCAGTACTTC
TRBV3-1/TRBV3-2	NA	TRBJ2-7	NA	CASSLDGGTGEQYF	TGTGCCAGCAGCCTGGACGGAGGAACGGGCGAGCAGTACTTC
TRBV14	NA	TRBJ1-1	NA	CASSQDLFLGGANTEAFF	TGTGCCAGCAGCCAAGACTTATTTTTGGGAGGAGCCAACACTGAAGCTTTCTTT
TRBV5-1	NA	TRBJ2-1	NA	CASRDFPANEQFF	TGCGCCAGCAGGGACTTCCCGGCCAATGAGCAGTTCTTC
TRBV27	NA	TRBJ2-3	NA	CASSFLNTQYF	TGTGCCAGCAGTTTTTTAAATACGCAGTATTTT
TRBV18	NA	TRBJ2-5	TRBD2	CASSPGLAGEETQYF	TGTGCCAGCTCACCGGGACTAGCGGGAGAAGAGACCCAGTACTTC
TRBV5-4	NA	TRBJ2-7	NA	CASSFRDYESEQYF	TGTGCCAGCAGCTTTAGAGATTACGAGAGCGAGCAGTACTTC
TRBV2	many	TRBJ1-2	TRBD1	CASSGQGGYGYTF	TGTGCCAGCAGTGGACAGGGCGGCTATGGCTACACCTTC
TRBV6-6	NA	TRBJ1-1	NA	CASSYGLSDTEAFF	TGTGCCAGCAGTTACGGTCTATCGGACACTGAAGCTTTCTTT
TRBV6-1	once	TRBJ1-2	NA	CASSENGGFGYGYTF	TGTGCCAGCAGTGAAAATGGGGGCTTTGGCTATGGCTACACCTTC
TRBV5-1	NA	TRBJ1-1	NA	CASSSIGGFGETEAFF	TGCGCCAGCAGCTCCATTGGGGGGTTCGGGGAAACTGAAGCTTTCTTT
TRBV9	NA	TRBJ1-6	NA	CASSAATGYNSPLHF	TGTGCCAGCAGCGCCGCCACAGGGTATAATTCACCCCTCCACTTT
TRBV19	NA	TRBJ2-7	TRBD2	CASSTGGRYEQYF	TGTGCCAGTAGTACGGGGGGTCGCTACGAGCAGTACTTC
TRBV7-2	NA	TRBJ1-5	NA	CASSLGHRPYNQPQHF	TGTGCCAGCAGCTTAGGTCACAGGCCCTACAATCAGCCCCAGCATTTT
TRBV7-8	NA	TRBJ1-6	NA	CASSLAFAGTGSPLHF	TGTGCCAGCAGCTTAGCATTTGCCGGAACGGGGTCACCCCTCCACTTT
TRBV27	once	TRBJ1-6	NA	CASRAAGTYNSPLHF	TGTGCCAGCAGGGCAGCCGGGACCTATAATTCACCCCTCCACTTT
TRBV18	NA	TRBJ2-7	NA	CASSPPTTRDEQYF	TGTGCCAGCTCACCGCCTACCACGAGGGACGAGCAGTACTTC
TRBV5-6	NA	TRBJ1-2	NA	CASSLIQGYGYTF	TGTGCCAGCAGCTTGATACAGGGCTATGGCTACACCTTC
TRBV7-3	once	TRBJ2-5	TRBD2	CASSLRGGTSGEETQYF	TGTGCCAGCAGCTTAAGAGGGGGGACTAGCGGGGAAGAGACCCAGTACTTC
TRBV7-9	NA	TRBJ1-2	TRBD1	CASSSPGGDGYTF	TGTGCCAGCAGCTCCCCAGGGGGAGATGGCTACACCTTC
TRBV7-9	NA	TRBJ1-2	NA	CASSLQVPGEGGYTF	TGTGCCAGCAGCTTACAGGTTCCAGGGGAAGGTGGCTACACCTTC
TRBV18	NA	TRBJ2-3	NA	CASSSSTDTQYF	TGTGCCAGCTCATCGAGCACAGATACGCAGTATTTT
TRBV18	NA	TRBJ2-6	NA	CASSPSSGYGANVLTF	TGTGCCAGCTCACCATCCTCGGGGTACGGGGCCAACGTCCTGACTTTC
TRBV5-1	NA	TRBJ2-7	NA	CASSGAEEQYF	TGCGCCAGCAGCGGGGCGGAAGAGCAGTACTTC
TRBV7-2	NA	TRBJ1-6	TRBD1	CASSDRVRSPLHF	TGTGCCAGCAGCGACAGGGTCCGGTCACCCCTCCACTTT
TRBV10-3	NA	TRBJ2-3	NA	CAISEQGGTDTQYF	TGTGCCATCAGTGAGCAAGGAGGGACAGATACGCAGTATTTT
TRBV19	NA	TRBJ1-1	TRBD1	CASSPRQGQLAENTEAFF	TGTGCCAGTAGTCCCCGACAGGGACAGCTAGCCGAGAACACTGAAGCTTTCTTT